The rows below give T cell receptor beta chains drawn from one sample of a study of graft-versus-host responses after intestinal transplantation. Generated by immunoSEQ multiplex PCR, the TCRdb table keeps only in-frame clones and is missing some. The sample lists approximately 100,000 clones, 90% occurring once. No antigen is known for these receptors. This material consisted of unstimulated CD4+ T cells sorted from spleen or lymph node cells, taken before intestinal transplant. The receptors shown here come from a human donor who received an intestinal transplant. Both conserved end residues are part of each CDR3. The D gene is left open where the match is weak. Part of the rows lack a size; the others show once, few, many or a class for expanded clones.

>TRBV19|TRBD1|TRBJ1-6|-
CASSIAGTGNSPLHF
TGTGCCAGTAGTATAGCCGGGACAGGGAATTCACCCCTCCACTTT
>TRBV7-8|TRBD1|TRBJ2-7|-
CASSLNSGTGNYEQYF
TGTGCCAGCAGCCTCAATTCCGGGACAGGTAATTACGAGCAGTACTTC
>TRBV4-1|-|TRBJ1-6|-
CASSQEDTPSSYNSPLHF
TGCGCCAGCAGCCAAGAGGACACCCCAAGCTCCTATAATTCGCCCCTCCACTTT
>TRBV27|-|TRBJ2-5|-
CASSSGVGETQYF
TGTGCCAGCAGTTCCGGGGTTGGGGAGACCCAGTACTTC
>TRBV18|-|TRBJ1-2|-
CASSPVTEVYGYTF
TGTGCCAGCTCACCGGTGACAGAGGTCTATGGCTACACCTTC
>TRBV7-3|TRBD2|TRBJ2-1|-
CASSSLPGGGTFEQFF
TGTGCCAGCAGCTCCCTACCGGGCGGGGGTACTTTTGAGCAGTTCTTC
>TRBV19|-|TRBJ1-2|-
CASRDRGVNYGYTF
TGTGCCAGTAGGGATCGGGGGGTTAACTATGGCTACACCTTC
>TRBV7-3|-|TRBJ1-2|-
CASGRGGGGYTF
TGTGCCAGCGGCCGCGGGGGAGGTGGCTACACCTTC
>TRBV4-2|TRBD1|TRBJ1-5|-
CASSPMGDRGHNQPQHF
TGTGCCAGCAGCCCCATGGGAGACAGGGGGCATAATCAGCCCCAGCATTTT
>TRBV6-5|TRBD2|TRBJ2-7|-
CASSLAGAIYEQYF
TGTGCCAGCAGTTTAGCGGGGGCCATCTACGAGCAGTACTTC
>TRBV2|-|TRBJ1-2|-
CASTKVGGANYGYTF
TGTGCCAGCACCAAGGTGGGGGGGGCGAACTATGGCTACACCTTC
>TRBV19|TRBD1|TRBJ2-2|once
CASSPRTGGSFTGELFF
TGTGCCAGTAGTCCACGGACAGGGGGTAGTTTCACCGGGGAGCTGTTTTTT
>TRBV6-6|-|TRBJ1-5|-
CASRAGPNQPQHF
TGTGCCAGCAGAGCAGGCCCCAATCAGCCCCAGCATTTT
>TRBV7-2|TRBD1|TRBJ2-7|-
CASSPDRGSYEQYF
TGTGCCAGCAGCCCGGACAGGGGGTCCTACGAGCAGTACTTC
>TRBV6-5|TRBD1|TRBJ1-6|-
CASSSPQGASGSPLHF
TGTGCCAGCAGTTCCCCCCAGGGGGCCTCTGGGTCACCCCTCCACTTT
>TRBV4-2|-|TRBJ2-5|-
CASSQVAANQETQYF
TGTGCCAGCAGCCAAGTAGCGGCAAACCAAGAGACCCAGTACTTC
>TRBV5-1|-|TRBJ2-3|-
CASSLGGSTDTQYF
TGCGCCAGCAGCTTAGGGGGAAGCACAGATACGCAGTATTTT
>TRBV6-1|-|TRBJ2-2|-
CASSEGRLGRGELFF
TGTGCCAGCAGTGAAGGAAGACTAGGGCGCGGGGAGCTGTTTTTT
>TRBV7-9|TRBD1|TRBJ2-1|-
CASSRDRVGDSEQFF
TGTGCCAGCAGCCGGGACAGGGTAGGGGATTCTGAGCAGTTCTTC
>TRBV7-9|TRBD2|TRBJ2-3|-
CASSPLAGATDTQYF
TGTGCCAGCAGCCCACTAGCGGGGGCCACAGATACGCAGTATTTT
>TRBV6-1|TRBD1|TRBJ1-3|-
CASLQGSKPGNTIYF
TGTGCCAGCTTACAGGGGTCAAAACCTGGAAACACCATATATTTT
>TRBV7-8|-|TRBJ1-2|-
CASSREGVRGYTF
TGTGCCAGCAGCCGAGAGGGGGTTCGGGGCTACACCTTC
>TRBV20-1|-|TRBJ1-3|once
CSAMTGNTIYF
TGCAGTGCCATGACAGGAAACACCATATATTTT
>TRBV7-6|TRBD1|TRBJ2-7|-
CASSSGTGLFGLYEQYF
TGTGCCAGCAGCTCCGGGACAGGGTTGTTTGGGCTCTACGAGCAGTACTTC